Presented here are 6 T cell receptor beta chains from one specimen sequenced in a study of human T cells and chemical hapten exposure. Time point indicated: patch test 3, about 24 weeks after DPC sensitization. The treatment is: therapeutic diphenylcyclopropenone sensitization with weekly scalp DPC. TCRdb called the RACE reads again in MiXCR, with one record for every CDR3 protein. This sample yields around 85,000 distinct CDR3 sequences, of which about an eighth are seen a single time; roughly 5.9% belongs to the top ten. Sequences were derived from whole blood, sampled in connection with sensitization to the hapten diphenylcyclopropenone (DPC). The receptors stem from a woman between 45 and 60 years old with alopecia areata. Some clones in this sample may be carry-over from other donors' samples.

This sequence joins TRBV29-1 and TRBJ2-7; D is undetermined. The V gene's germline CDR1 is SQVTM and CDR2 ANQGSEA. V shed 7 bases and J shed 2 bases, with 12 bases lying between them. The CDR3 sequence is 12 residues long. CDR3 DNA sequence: TGCAGCGCCGCTTGGGCAGCCTACGAGCAGTACTTC. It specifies CSAAWAAYEQYF.

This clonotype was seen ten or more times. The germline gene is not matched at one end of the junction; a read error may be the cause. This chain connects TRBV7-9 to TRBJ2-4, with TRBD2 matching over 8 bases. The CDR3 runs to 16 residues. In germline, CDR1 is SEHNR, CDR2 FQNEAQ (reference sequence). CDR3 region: CASSLALGLAQNIQYF. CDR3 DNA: TGTGCCAGCAGCCTCGCCTTAGGACTAGCCCAAAACATTCAGTACTTC.

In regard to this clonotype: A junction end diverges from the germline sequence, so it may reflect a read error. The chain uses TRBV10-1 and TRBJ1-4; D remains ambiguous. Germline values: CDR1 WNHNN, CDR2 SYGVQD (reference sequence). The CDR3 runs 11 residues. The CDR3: CASIHPPTTDF. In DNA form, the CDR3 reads TGCGCCAGCATCCACCCCCCTACGACTGACTTT.

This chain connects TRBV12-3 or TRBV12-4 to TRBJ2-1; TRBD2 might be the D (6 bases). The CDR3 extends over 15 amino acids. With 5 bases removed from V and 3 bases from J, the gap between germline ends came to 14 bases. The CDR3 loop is CASSPQASVYNEQFF. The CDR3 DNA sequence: TGTGCCAGCAGTCCACAGGCTAGCGTCTACAATGAGCAGTTCTTC.

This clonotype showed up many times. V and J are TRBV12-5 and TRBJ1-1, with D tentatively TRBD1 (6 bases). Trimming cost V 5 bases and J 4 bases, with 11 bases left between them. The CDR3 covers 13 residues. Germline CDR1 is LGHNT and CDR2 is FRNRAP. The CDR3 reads CASGTQQGTEAFF. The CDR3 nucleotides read TGTGCTAGTGGTACCCAACAGGGCACTGAAGCTTTCTTT.

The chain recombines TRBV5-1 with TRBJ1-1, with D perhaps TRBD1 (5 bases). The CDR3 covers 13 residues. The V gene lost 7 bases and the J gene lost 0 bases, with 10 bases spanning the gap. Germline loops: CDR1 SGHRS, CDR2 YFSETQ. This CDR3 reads CASAWGMNTEAFF. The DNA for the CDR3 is TGCGCCAGCGCATGGGGGATGAACACTGAAGCTTTCTTT.